This T cell receptor beta chain was sequenced for a study of response to subunit inactivated influenza vaccine. TCRdb reprocessed the RT-PCR reads via MiXCR and lists one record per CDR3 protein. This repertoire shows about 650,000 distinct CDR3 sequences, around a sixth found once; its top ten account for 9.5% to 13%. Findings of the study overall: Authors suggested seasonal influenza vaccinations each recruit few new T cells.

The CDR3 sequence is 16 residues long. The V and J ends lost 3 bases and 1 base respectively, with 16 bases between them. This clonotype was seen a few times. What it binds is not known. The genes are TRBV12-3 or TRBV12-4 and TRBJ2-7, with D unclear. The receptor comes from a man in his fifties or sixties who received an inactivated influenza vaccine. Sequences were derived from PBMCs from blood, sampled roughly 12 days after vaccination. CDR3 region: CASSFSSGFRSYEQYF. As DNA, the CDR3 is TGTGCCAGCAGTTTTTCGTCTGGGTTTCGTTCCTACGAGCAGTACTTC.